The 18 T cell receptor beta chains presented below share a single source sample, sequenced in a study of T cell repertoires in cytomegalovirus infection. Each CDR3 protein gets one entry after TCRdb re-called the reads with MiXCR. The sample has about 130,000 distinct CDR3 sequences, 20% to 30% seen once. Their antigen targets remain unknown. The specimen sequenced was PBMCs, sequenced either directly or after in vitro stimulation (not recorded which). The receptors derive from a human donor in good health (CMV status not recorded). Some clones in this sample may be carry-over from other donors' samples.

The genes are TRBV20-1 and TRBJ2-3, with 10 bases identical to TRBD1. The CDR3 sequence is 13 residues long. Unmatched junction bases numbered 5, after V lost 5 bases and J lost 6 bases. CDR1 and CDR2 from the germline V gene are DFQATT and SNEGSKA (reference sequence). The CDR3 DNA reads as TGCAGTGCTCGACAGGGGGCTCAGGATACGCAGTATTTT. Translating gives CSARQGAQDTQYF.

This clonotype was counted between two and nine times. CDR3 loop: CASRIVGGNTQYF. The CDR3 DNA reads as TGTGCCAGTAGAATAGTGGGCGGGAATACGCAGTATTTT. The chain is built from TRBV7-9 and TRBJ2-3; D possibly corresponds to TRBD2 (6 bases). Trimming took off 9 bases at V and 7 bases at J, with 17 bases between the two ends. The germline CDR1 and CDR2 sequences are SEHNR and FQNEAQ (reference sequence). This CDR3 region has 13 residues.

In its sample, this clonotype was seen a few times. J is TRBJ2-7 and V is TRBV6-5; 10 bases fit TRBD2. Unmatched junction bases numbered 2, after V lost 5 bases and J lost 1 base. Germline loops: CDR1 MNHEY, CDR2 SVGAGI. The CDR3 runs to 14 residues. The CDR3 here is CASSRAGGSYEQYV. The DNA of the CDR3 is TGTGCCAGCAGTCGAGCGGGGGGGTCCTACGAGCAGTACGTC.

This sequence joins TRBV6-2 or TRBV6-3 and TRBJ1-5; D is ambiguous. Between the trimmed V and J ends, which lost 6 bases and 7 bases, there was a span of 13 bases. The V gene's germline CDR1 is MNHEY and CDR2 SVGEGT. This CDR3 is built from 13 residues. The CDR3 protein is CASRGRFGQPQHF. CDR3 DNA: TGTGCCAGCAGGGGGAGGTTCGGCCAGCCCCAGCATTTT.

At least ten counts were recorded for this clonotype. This rearrangement joins TRBV7-2 to TRBJ2-3; a weak D match, TRBD1 (6 bases). The germline V gene has CDR1 SGHTA and CDR2 FQGNSA. The V gene lost 1 base and the J gene lost 1 base, with 6 bases spanning the gap. CDR3 size: 14 residues. CDR3 protein: CASSLEGGTDTQYF. The CDR3 DNA sequence: TGTGCCAGCAGCTTAGAGGGGGGCACAGATACGCAGTATTTT.

A few counts support this clonotype. The chain has TRBV20-1 and TRBJ2-7; possibly TRBD1 for D (5 bases). The CDR3 has 15 residues. Trimming shortened V by 6 bases and J by 1 base, and 19 bases separated the two germline ends. Germline lookup yields CDR1 DFQATT and CDR2 SNEGSKA (reference sequence). The CDR3 here is CSAPPRAYLSYEQYF. The DNA of the CDR3 is TGCAGTGCCCCGCCCAGGGCTTATCTATCCTACGAGCAGTACTTC.

This clonotype is labeled large. The chain is built from TRBV29-1 and TRBJ2-1; D unresolved. With 0 bases removed from V and 4 bases from J, the gap between germline ends came to 1 base. The germline CDR1 and CDR2 sequences are SQVTM and ANQGSEA. CDR3 size: 11 residues. CDR3 sequence reads: CSVEEYNEQFF. For the CDR3, the DNA is TGCAGCGTTGAAGAGTACAATGAGCAGTTCTTC.

The chain carries TRBV3-1 and TRBJ2-6, with D perhaps assigned TRBD1 or TRBD2 (5 bases each). V gave up 4 bases and J gave up 0 bases, with 10 bases separating them. The CDR3 totals 16 residues. Germline CDR1 and CDR2: LGHDT and YNNKEL (reference sequence). CDR3 loop: CASSPGPSSGANVLTF. The CDR3 DNA reads as TGTGCCAGCAGCCCGGGGCCTAGCTCTGGGGCCAACGTCCTGACTTTC.

This clonotype was counted only a few times. The chain carries TRBV11-3 and TRBJ2-1; D remains unclear. V gave up 6 bases and J gave up 3 bases, with 6 bases separating them. Germline loops: CDR1 SGHNT, CDR2 YENEEA. The CDR3 extends over 12 amino acids. CDR3 sequence reads: CASSSGYNEQFF. The CDR3 nucleotides read TGTGCCAGCAGTTCTGGCTACAATGAGCAGTTCTTC.

The chain carries TRBV29-1 and TRBJ1-1, with D unresolved. V was shortened by 7 bases and J by 1 base, with 7 bases between the two germline ends. This CDR3 has 11 amino acids. Germline V gene sequence: CDR1 SQVTM, CDR2 ANQGSEA. CDR3 protein: CSASPNTEAFF. The CDR3 DNA sequence: TGCAGCGCGTCTCCGAACACTGAAGCTTTCTTT.

The CDR3 DNA sequence: TGTGCCAGCAGTTTGGGTTGGTCGGGCTATGGCTACACCTTC. Amino acids: CASSLGWSGYGYTF. The chain uses TRBV28 and TRBJ1-2; D gene unclear. Per germline, CDR1 MDHEN and CDR2 SYDVKM. This CDR3 contains 14 residues. V was clipped by 3 bases and J by 4 bases, with 12 bases between them.

This clonotype was picked up a small number of times. This sequence joins TRBV15 and TRBJ2-1, with D perhaps TRBD1 or TRBD2 (5 bases each). This CDR3 has 17 residues. Germline V gene lookup returns CDR1 LNHNV and CDR2 YYDKDF (reference sequence). The V end was cut by 0 bases, the J end by 5 bases, with 17 bases between. The CDR3 DNA sequence: TGTGCCACCAGCAGAGATCCGTGGCAGGGAGAGAACAATGAGCAGTTCTTC. Translation: CATSRDPWQGENNEQFF.

This clonotype was seen a handful of times. The gene calls are TRBV15 and TRBJ2-1, with D unresolved. CDR1 is LNHNV and CDR2 is YYDKDF in the germline V gene (reference sequence). The CDR3 is 13 amino acids. V was shortened by 3 bases and J by 10 bases, with 13 bases between the two germline ends. CDR3 amino acids: CATSSLFLLEQFF. In DNA, the CDR3 is TGTGCCACCAGCAGCCTCTTCCTCCTGGAGCAGTTCTTC.

This clonotype was detected ten times or more. An end of the junction does not agree with germline; a read error may underlie this. The chain uses TRBV12-3 or TRBV12-4 and TRBJ2-7; TRBD2 matches at 10 bases. CDR3 length: 13 amino acids. The CDR3 coding sequence is TGTGCCAGCAGTCTAGCGGGAGTCTACGAGCAGTACTTC. This gives the protein CASSLAGVYEQYF.

This clonotype was seen a few times. This chain uses TRBV20-1 with TRBJ1-1; weak D call: TRBD1 (6 bases). The V and J ends lost 6 bases and 7 bases respectively, with 24 bases between them. Germline-derived CDR1 and CDR2 are DFQATT and SNEGSKA (reference sequence). This CDR3 region has 15 residues. In DNA, the CDR3 is TGCAGTGCCCCTACGGCGGGCAGGGGTGGTGGTGAAGCTTTCTTT. Protein sequence: CSAPTAGRGGGEAFF.

This clonotype was seen at least ten times. The chain carries TRBV7-2 and TRBJ2-7; D might be TRBD1 (5 bases). The V end lost 4 bases, the J end lost 3 bases, and 25 bases lay between the germline ends. Germline CDR1 SGHTA, CDR2 FQGNSA. The length of the CDR3 is 18 residues. The CDR3 DNA follows: TGTGCCAGCAGCTCCAGGGCGACAGTCCAGCGAACCCACTACGAGCAGTACTTC. It encodes CASSSRATVQRTHYEQYF.

This clonotype was seen more than once but under ten times. One end of the junction does not line up with germline, which may come from a read error. V and J are TRBV27 and TRBJ2-1; D not certain. This CDR3 has 14 residues. The germline V gene encodes CDR1 MNHEY and CDR2 SMNVEV (reference sequence). CDR3 protein: CASGLPISYNEQFF. For the CDR3, the DNA is TGTGCCAGCGGTTTACCCATCTCCTACAATGAGCAGTTCTTC.

The chain joins TRBV18 to TRBJ2-1, with TRBD2 matching over 8 bases. Looked up from germline, CDR1 is KGHSH and CDR2 is LQKENI. The trim removed 3 bases at V and 10 bases at J, leaving 5 bases unmatched. This CDR3 comprises 13 residues. The CDR3 DNA follows: TGTGCCAGCTCACCCGGACTAGCACAGGAGCAGTTCTTC. It codes for CASSPGLAQEQFF.